What follows are 11 T cell receptor beta chains derived from one specimen sequenced in a study of identical twins. A single record per CDR3 protein comes from TCRdb applying MiXCR to the 5' RACE reads. This table holds 1.5 million to 2 million distinct CDR3 sequences, roughly a third found once. Material: cord blood. The receptors were sampled from a newborn girl in good health.

The chain recombines TRBV27 with TRBJ2-2, with D uncertain. This CDR3 has 13 amino acids. V dropped 8 bases and J dropped 6 bases, with 13 bases sitting between them. CDR1 is MNHEY and CDR2 is SMNVEV in the germline V gene (reference sequence). This chain's CDR3 is CASSKDGSGELFF. CDR3 DNA sequence: TGTGCCAGCTCCAAGGACGGCTCCGGGGAGCTGTTTTTT.

The V and J genes are TRBV6-8 and TRBJ1-1, with D perhaps matching TRBD1 (5 bases). The germline V and J ends were trimmed by 5 bases and 6 bases, with 19 bases remaining between them. Per the germline V gene, CDR1 is MNHGY and CDR2 is SAAAGT. The CDR3 length is 15 residues. The CDR3, as DNA: TGTGCCAGCAGTGCCCATCCCAGGGACGCGTCTGAAGCTTTCTTT. Translated: CASSAHPRDASEAFF.

This clonotype was counted at least ten times. One end of the junction is discordant with germline, which a read error may explain. The V gene is TRBV7-9, the J gene TRBJ2-1, with 10 bases that match TRBD2. The CDR3 extends over 15 amino acids. Germline CDR1 is SEHNR and CDR2 is FQNEAQ (reference sequence). The CDR3 is CASSLLAGDYNEQFF. As DNA, the CDR3 is TGCGCCAGCAGCTTGCTAGCGGGAGACTACAATGAGCAGTTCTTC.

V usage is TRBV5-1 and J usage is TRBJ2-5, with D tentatively TRBD1 or TRBD2 (5 bases each). CDR1 and CDR2 (germline): SGHRS, YFSETQ. The CDR3 runs to 15 residues. V lost 0 bases and J lost 11, with 20 bases in between. DNA for the CDR3: TGCGCCAGCAGCTTGGGGGACCTAAATGTCAATGAGCAGTACTTC. Translation gives CASSLGDLNVNEQYF.

The chain employs TRBV19 and TRBJ1-5; D ambiguous. CDR3 length: 15 residues. V was shortened by 6 bases and J by 4 bases, with 16 bases between the two germline ends. Germline assignment: CDR1 LNHDA and CDR2 SQIVND (reference sequence). CDR3 coding DNA: TGTGCCAGTAGAATGGGCCAGCGGCTAAATCAGCCCCAGCATTTT. This encodes CASRMGQRLNQPQHF.

This chain uses TRBV3-1 with TRBJ2-1; 10 positions agree with TRBD2. The DNA end is more similar to TRBJ2-7, so the J call may be wrong. The CDR3 is 15 residues long. Germline V gene lookup returns CDR1 LGHDT and CDR2 YNNKEL (reference sequence). This CDR3 is CASNQRGGSYNEQYF. The CDR3 DNA sequence: TGTGCCAGCAACCAGCGGGGGGGCTCCTACAATGAGCAGTACTTC.

This CDR3 is CASTPGLAETQYF. CDR3 nucleotide sequence: TGTGCCAGCACCCCGGGACTAGCAGAGACCCAGTACTTC. V gene TRBV3-1 combines with J gene TRBJ2-5; TRBD2 matches 9 bases. Germline V CDR1 and CDR2: LGHDT, YNNKEL (reference sequence). The V gene end was trimmed by 7 bases and the J gene end by 4 bases; junction bases not matched to a gene: 4. This CDR3 contains 13 residues.

This clonotype was counted only a few times. The chain uses TRBV2 and TRBJ2-3; the D is unclear. CDR3 length equals 14 residues. Germline lookup yields CDR1 SNHLY and CDR2 FYNNEI. Trimming removed 1 base at V and 2 bases at J, with 7 bases between. The CDR3 DNA follows: TGTGCCAGCAGTGAAGGGGTGTTCACAGATACGCAGTATTTT. Translation: CASSEGVFTDTQYF.

V gene TRBV6-6 combines with J gene TRBJ2-1; tentative D call: TRBD2 (6 bases). This CDR3 comprises 16 residues. Per the germline V gene, CDR1 is MNHNY and CDR2 is SVGAGI (reference sequence). Trimming left V 0 bases short and J 5 bases short, with 14 bases between. Here the CDR3 DNA reads TGTGCCAGCAGTTACTCTTCTAGCGAGATGAACAATGAGCAGTTCTTC. Its protein is CASSYSSSEMNNEQFF.

This clonotype was found a few times. The chain is built from TRBV28 and TRBJ1-5; D might be TRBD1 (5 bases). Trimming took 11 bases from V and 1 from J, leaving 12 bases between them. Germline CDR1 is MDHEN and CDR2 is SYDVKM. CDR3 length equals 13 residues. In nucleotides, the CDR3 is TGTGCCGAATCCCGACAGAGCAATCAGCCCCAGCATTTT. Its translation: CAESRQSNQPQHF.

The sample holds a few counts of this clonotype. The chain has TRBV5-1 and TRBJ2-1; D not certain. The V gene lost 1 base and the J gene lost 5 bases, with 13 bases spanning the gap. Germline CDR1 reads SGHRS; CDR2 reads YFSETQ. The CDR3 contains 15 residues. In DNA form, the CDR3 reads TGCGCCAGCAGCTTGCGGAACAGCGTTAACAATGAGCAGTTCTTC. Translated, it gives CASSLRNSVNNEQFF.